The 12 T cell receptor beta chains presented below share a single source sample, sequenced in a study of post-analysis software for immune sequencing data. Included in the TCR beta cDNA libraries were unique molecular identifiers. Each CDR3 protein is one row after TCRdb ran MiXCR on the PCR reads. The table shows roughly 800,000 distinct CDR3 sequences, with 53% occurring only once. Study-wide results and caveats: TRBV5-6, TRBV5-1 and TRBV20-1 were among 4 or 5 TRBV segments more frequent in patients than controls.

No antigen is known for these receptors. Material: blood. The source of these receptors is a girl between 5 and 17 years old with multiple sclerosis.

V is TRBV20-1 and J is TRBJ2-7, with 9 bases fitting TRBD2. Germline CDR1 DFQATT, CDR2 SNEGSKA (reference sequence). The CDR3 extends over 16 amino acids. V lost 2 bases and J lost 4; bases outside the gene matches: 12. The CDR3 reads CSARPRDSGRKYEQYF. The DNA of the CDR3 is TGCAGTGCTAGACCGAGGGACAGCGGGAGGAAGTACGAGCAGTACTTC.

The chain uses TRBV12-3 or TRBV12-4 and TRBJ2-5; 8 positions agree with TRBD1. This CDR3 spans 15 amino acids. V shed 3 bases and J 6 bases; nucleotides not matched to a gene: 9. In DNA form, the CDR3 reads TGTGCCAGCAGTTTCGGACAGGGAGCAAGGAAGACCCAGTACTTC. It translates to CASSFGQGARKTQYF.

The CDR3 spells CASSQGRSGGVTDTQYF. Here the CDR3 DNA reads TGTGCCAGCAGCCAAGGAAGGAGCGGGGGGGTCACAGATACGCAGTATTTT. The chain carries TRBV4-2 and TRBJ2-3; TRBD2 matches at 10 bases. Germline values: CDR1 LGHNA, CDR2 YNFKEQ. The CDR3 is made up of 17 amino acids. J lost 2 bases, V lost 1 base, and 6 bases had no gene match.

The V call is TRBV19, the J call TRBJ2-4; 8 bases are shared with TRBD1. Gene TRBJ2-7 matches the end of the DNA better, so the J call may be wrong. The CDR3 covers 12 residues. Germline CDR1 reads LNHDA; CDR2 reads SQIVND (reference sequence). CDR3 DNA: TGTGCCAGTAGTCCGGACAGGGTCGAGCAGTACTTC. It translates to CASSPDRVEQYF.

Written as DNA, the CDR3 is TGTGCCAGCAGCTTAAAGGGGACAAGTCTTACCTACAATGAGCAGTTCTTC. Amino acid sequence: CASSLKGTSLTYNEQFF. The gene calls are TRBV11-2 and TRBJ2-1; D is perhaps TRBD1 (6 bases). Deletions cut 2 bases from V and 2 bases from J, with 16 bases between. Germline lookup yields CDR1 SGHAT and CDR2 FQNNGV. The CDR3 length is 17 residues.

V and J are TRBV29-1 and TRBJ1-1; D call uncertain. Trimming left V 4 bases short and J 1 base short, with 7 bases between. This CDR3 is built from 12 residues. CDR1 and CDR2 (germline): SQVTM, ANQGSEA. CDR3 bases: TGCAGCGTTGGGGTGGGGAACACTGAAGCTTTCTTT. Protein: CSVGVGNTEAFF.

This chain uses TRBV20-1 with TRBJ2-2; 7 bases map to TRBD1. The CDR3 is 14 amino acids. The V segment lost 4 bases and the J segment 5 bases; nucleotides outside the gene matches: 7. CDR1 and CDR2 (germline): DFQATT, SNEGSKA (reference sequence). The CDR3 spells CSAIRDRVTGELFF. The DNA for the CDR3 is TGCAGTGCTATCCGCGACAGGGTGACCGGGGAGCTGTTTTTT.

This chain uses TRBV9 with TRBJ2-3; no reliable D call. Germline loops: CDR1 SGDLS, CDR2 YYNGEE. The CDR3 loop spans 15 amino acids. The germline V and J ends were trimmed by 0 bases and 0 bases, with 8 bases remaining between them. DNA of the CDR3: TGTGCCAGCAGCGTAGCTGTGGGAAGCACAGATACGCAGTATTTT. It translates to CASSVAVGSTDTQYF.

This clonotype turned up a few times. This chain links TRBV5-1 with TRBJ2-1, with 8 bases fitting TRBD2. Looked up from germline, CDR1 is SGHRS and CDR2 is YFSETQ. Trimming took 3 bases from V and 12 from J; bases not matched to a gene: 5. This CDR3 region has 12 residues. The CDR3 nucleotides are TGCGCCAGCAGCTCGCCGGGACTAGGGCAGTTCTTC. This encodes CASSSPGLGQFF.

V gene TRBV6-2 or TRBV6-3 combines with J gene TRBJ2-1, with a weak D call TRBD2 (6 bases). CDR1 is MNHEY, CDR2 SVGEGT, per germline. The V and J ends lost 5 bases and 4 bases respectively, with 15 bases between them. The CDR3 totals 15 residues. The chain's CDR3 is CASSPGGPLYNEQFF. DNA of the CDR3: TGTGCCAGCAGTCCCGGAGGGCCACTTTACAATGAGCAGTTCTTC.

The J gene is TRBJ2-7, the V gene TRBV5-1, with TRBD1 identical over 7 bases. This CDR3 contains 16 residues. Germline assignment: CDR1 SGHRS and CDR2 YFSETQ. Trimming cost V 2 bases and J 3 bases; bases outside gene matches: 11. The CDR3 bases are TGCGCCAGCAGCTTCACTATGACAGGGACAATCTACGAGCAGTACTTC. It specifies CASSFTMTGTIYEQYF.

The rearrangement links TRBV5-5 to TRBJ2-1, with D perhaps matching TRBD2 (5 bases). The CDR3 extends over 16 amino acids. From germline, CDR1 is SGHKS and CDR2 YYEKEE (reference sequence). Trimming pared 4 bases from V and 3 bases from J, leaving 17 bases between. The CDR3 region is CASSLGELWDYNEQFF. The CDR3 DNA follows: TGTGCCAGCAGCCTCGGGGAACTGTGGGACTACAATGAGCAGTTCTTC.